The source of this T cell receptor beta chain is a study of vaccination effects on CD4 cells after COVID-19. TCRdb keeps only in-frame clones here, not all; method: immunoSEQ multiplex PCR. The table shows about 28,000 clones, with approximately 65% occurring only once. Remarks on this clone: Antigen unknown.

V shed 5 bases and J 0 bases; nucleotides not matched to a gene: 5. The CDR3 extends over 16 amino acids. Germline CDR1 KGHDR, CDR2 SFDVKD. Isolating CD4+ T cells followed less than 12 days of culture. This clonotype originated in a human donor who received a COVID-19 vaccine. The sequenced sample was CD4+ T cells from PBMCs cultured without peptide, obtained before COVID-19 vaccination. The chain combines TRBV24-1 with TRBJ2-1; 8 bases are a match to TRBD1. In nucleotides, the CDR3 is TGTGCCACCAGTGGACAGGGGAAAAGCTCCTACAATGAGCAGTTCTTC. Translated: CATSGQGKSSYNEQFF.